This T cell receptor (beta chain) derives from a study of blood T cells in healthy people across ages. With respect to this clonotype: The antigen is undetermined.

For the second PCR, which ran for roughly 7 to 11 cycles, a sample-barcoded 5' primer and a J-beta primer mix were used. Carrying 12 random nucleotides, a template-switch adaptor labeled each individual cDNA molecule. A single record per CDR3 protein comes from TCRdb applying MiXCR to the 5' RACE reads. The data show fewer than 700,000 distinct CDR3 sequences, about 43% seen once. The study's findings and limits: Estimates drawn from one million T cells were deemed to understate diversity. Using unsorted PBMCs precluded a conclusive naive versus antigen-experienced comparison.

Extraction yielded at least 5 micrograms of total RNA per sample. The receptor comes from an elderly man in good health. Sequencing was performed on blood.

The CDR3 DNA follows: TGTGCCAGCAGCGGGACCGGGACTAGCGCGTCCAATGAGCAGTTCTTC. Translation gives CASSGTGTSASNEQFF. The chain is built from TRBV5-6 and TRBJ2-1; 10 nucleotides match TRBD2. The CDR3 contains 16 residues. From germline, CDR1 is SGHDT and CDR2 YYEEEE. V lost 4 bases and J lost 6; bases outside the gene matches: 10.